The clone carrying this TCR beta chain was counted a few times. Preparing the TCRbeta library involved the use of unique molecular identifiers. TCRdb re-analysed the PCR reads in MiXCR, keeping a single row per CDR3 protein. The table records 490,000 or so distinct CDR3 sequences, around 12% of them present only once. These data belong to a study of T-cell reconstitution after alpha-beta-depleted transplantation in children. The CDR3 contains 11 residues. V lost 1 base to trimming and J lost 11 bases, with 8 bases between them. The germline gives CDR1 SEHNR, CDR2 FQNEAQ (reference sequence). Sequencing used PBMCs from the stem cell graft donor, obtained from the stem cell graft. The sequence was obtained from a human donor who donated a stem cell graft to a child with combined immunodeficiency. This chain joins TRBV7-9 and TRBJ1-1, with D uncertain. CDR3 residues: CASSLGIGAFF. The CDR3 DNA sequence: TGTGCCAGCAGCTTAGGGATTGGGGCTTTCTTT.